This TCR beta chain was recovered during a study of identifying expanded T cells in peripheral blood. This clone was found a few times. Its antigen is unknown. The study, taken as a whole, reports: Across healthy donors, higher total template counts meant significantly greater approximately 2-week count variance. Technical replicates showed roughly 1.2 changed clones; about 2 weeks approximately 15; four weeks 19.

The table came from immunoSEQ multiplex PCR; TCRdb's copy has only in-frame clones and leaves some out. The repertoire holds some 81,000 clones, with roughly 81% as singletons. The clonotype was recovered from a person aged 18 to 70 in good health. Specimen: blood.

CDR3 sequence: CARKDRVPYYEQYF. The CDR3 DNA is TGTGCCAGGAAAGACAGGGTCCCCTACTACGAGCAGTACTTC. The chain uses TRBV6-6 and TRBJ2-7; 7 positions agree with TRBD1. Looked up from germline, CDR1 is MNHNY and CDR2 is SVGAGI (reference sequence). V trimming: 9 bases; J trimming: 3 bases; junction bases outside the gene matches: 11. CDR3 length: 14 residues.